The TCR beta chain under discussion was sequenced for a study of blood T cell repertoires in COVID-19. Sequencing used immunoSEQ multiplex PCR; TCRdb keeps in-frame clones, though not all of them. The table lists roughly 280,000 clones, 91% of them singletons. The source material was PBMCs or T cells enriched from blood (not recorded which). This TCR came from a man aged 40-49 years who had been exposed to COVID-19.

CDR3 DNA: TGTGCCAGCAGCCCAGGTAACACCGGGGAGCTGTTTTTT. This codes for CASSPGNTGELFF. The rearrangement links TRBV3-1 (or the pseudogene TRBV3-2) to TRBJ2-2; the D is unclear. The CDR3 is made up of 13 amino acids. V was pared by 4 bases and J by 2 bases, with 5 bases between. Germline CDR1 and CDR2: LGHDT and YNNKEL (reference sequence).